The 19 T cell receptor beta chains presented below share a single source sample, sequenced in a study of shared clonotypes between healthy human individuals. Sequencing was performed with immunoSEQ multiplex PCR; in TCRdb, only in-frame clones are kept and a portion is missing. The data contain around 480,000 clones, nearly 80% of them singletons. Sequencing was carried out using PBMCs. These TCRs come from a woman aged 40 to 50 in good health. Some clones in this sample may be carry-over from other donors' samples.

The chain is built from TRBV10-2 and TRBJ2-1; TRBD2 agrees at 10 bases. The germline gives CDR1 WSHSY, CDR2 SAAADI. The CDR3 runs to 15 residues. V lost 6 bases to trimming and J lost 2 bases; unmatched junction nucleotides: 4. As DNA, the CDR3 is TGCGCCAGCAGAGAACTAGCGGGACCCTACAATGAGCAGTTCTTC. Translation: CASRELAGPYNEQFF.

The rearrangement joins TRBV19 to TRBJ2-2; 7 bases fit TRBD1. CDR1 is LNHDA, CDR2 SQIVND, per germline (reference sequence). The CDR3 contains 15 residues. J gave up 3 bases and V 4 bases, and 5 bases lay outside the gene matches. For the CDR3, the DNA is TGTGCCAGTAGTAAGGCAGGGGGTCACACCGGGGAGCTGTTTTTT. It yields the protein CASSKAGGHTGELFF. The whole variable domain, remainder taken from reference TRBV19 and TRBJ2-2, is DGGITQSPKYLFRKEGQNVTLSCEQNLNHDAMYWYRQDPGQGLRLIYYSQIVNDFQKGDIAEGYSVSREKKESFPLTVTSAQKNPTAFYLCASSKAGGHTGELFFGEGSRLTVL.

CDR3 bases: TGTGCCAGTAGTCCCGTTGGGGCTAGAGGGTACAATGAGCAGTTCTTC. Translated: CASSPVGARGYNEQFF. V is TRBV19 and J is TRBJ2-1; D possibly uses TRBD1 or TRBD2 (5 bases each). V lost 5 bases, J lost 4 bases, and 18 bases lay in between. The CDR3 is 16 amino acids. Germline loops: CDR1 LNHDA, CDR2 SQIVND (reference sequence).

The rearrangement uses TRBV9 and TRBJ1-3, with D unclear. Deletions cut 0 bases from V and 2 bases from J, with 9 bases between. There are 15 residues in the CDR3. Germline CDR1 reads SGDLS; CDR2 reads YYNGEE. The CDR3 region is CASSVDGVAGNTIYF. The DNA for the CDR3 is TGTGCCAGCAGCGTAGACGGGGTAGCTGGAAACACCATATATTTT. Together with reference TRBV9 and TRBJ1-3, the CDR3 gives the full variable domain: DSGVTQTPKHLITATGQRVTLRCSPRSGDLSVYWYQQSLDQGLQFLIQYYNGEERAKGNILERFSAQQFPDLHSELNLSSLELGDSALYFCASSVDGVAGNTIYFGEGSWLTVV.

The J gene is TRBJ2-5, the V gene TRBV28, with TRBD2 matching over 7 bases. V lost 5 bases, J lost 2 bases, and 8 bases stayed unmatched. The germline CDR1 and CDR2 sequences are MDHEN and SYDVKM. There are 15 residues in the CDR3. CDR3 in DNA: TGTGCCAGCAGTGGGGAGGGGAGTTGGCAAGAGACCCAGTACTTC. This encodes CASSGEGSWQETQYF.

This sequence joins TRBV4-1 and TRBJ2-7; D perhaps matches TRBD2 (7 bases). V was clipped by 1 base and J by 2 bases, with 15 bases between them. CDR3 length equals 16 residues. Germline values: CDR1 MGHRA, CDR2 YSYEKL. DNA for the CDR3: TGCGCCAGCAGCCAAGCTCTTCAGCGGGACACCTACGAGCAGTACTTC. Its translation: CASSQALQRDTYEQYF.

The V call is TRBV5-1, the J call TRBJ2-7, with 8 positions matching TRBD2. Trimming at V came to 1 base and at J to 5 bases, leaving 8 bases not matched to a gene. From germline, CDR1 is SGHRS and CDR2 YFSETQ. The CDR3 sequence is 15 residues long. This chain's CDR3 is CASSLQAGDIHEQYF. Written as DNA, the CDR3 is TGCGCCAGCAGCTTGCAAGCGGGAGATATCCACGAGCAGTACTTC.

J is TRBJ1-1 and V is TRBV5-1; D unclear. CDR3 length: 15 amino acids. V dropped 0 bases and J dropped 4 bases, with 13 bases sitting between them. Per germline, CDR1 SGHRS and CDR2 YFSETQ. As DNA, the CDR3 is TGCGCCAGCAGCTTGGGCCTGGGGAGTTTCACTGAAGCTTTCTTT. Its translation: CASSLGLGSFTEAFF.

The chain links TRBV30 to TRBJ2-5; TRBD2 agrees at 14 bases. The J call may be faulty, since TRBJ2-7 better matches the DNA end. The CDR3 covers 19 residues. Germline V gives CDR1 GTSNPN, CDR2 SVGIG (reference sequence). CDR3 DNA: TGTGCCTGGGGCGACAAAAAAGGACTAGCGGGAGGAATTTCCTACGAGCAGTACTTC. Translation: CAWGDKKGLAGGISYEQYF.

This chain links TRBV11-2 with TRBJ2-1, with TRBD2 matching 11 bases. Losses at the gene ends were 3 bases for V and 5 bases for J; bases not matched to a gene: 6. The germline gives CDR1 SGHAT, CDR2 FQNNGV. CDR3 length: 16 residues. The CDR3 region is CASSFLAGGLHNEQFF. In nucleotides, the CDR3 is TGTGCCAGCAGCTTCCTAGCGGGAGGCTTACACAATGAGCAGTTCTTC.

This chain connects TRBV28 to TRBJ1-5; D possibly corresponds to TRBD1 (6 bases). The CDR3 extends over 16 amino acids. The ends were cut back, 1 base at V and 4 bases at J, with 14 bases in the middle. CDR1 MDHEN and CDR2 SYDVKM come from the germline V gene. CDR3 region: CASSLLGRGRNQPQHF. DNA of the CDR3: TGTGCCAGCAGTTTATTGGGCAGGGGTCGAAATCAGCCCCAGCATTTT.

V usage is TRBV19 and J usage is TRBJ2-5; 8 nucleotides align to TRBD1. Germline trimming cut 6 bases from V and 5 bases from J; bases unmatched to any gene: 11. Per germline, CDR1 LNHDA and CDR2 SQIVND (reference sequence). The CDR3 is made up of 15 amino acids. CDR3 in DNA: TGTGCCAGTAGGTCCTTGGCAGGGGGCTTGGAGACCCAGTACTTC. It codes for CASRSLAGGLETQYF.

The sample holds a few counts of this clone. The chain combines TRBV5-4 with TRBJ1-2, with D perhaps matching TRBD1 (5 bases). V lost 2 bases and J lost 4, with 15 bases in between. Looked up from germline, CDR1 is SGHNT and CDR2 is YYREEE (reference sequence). This CDR3 has 15 amino acids. The CDR3 DNA follows: TGTGCCAGCAGCTTTGGTTCCCGGGACGGCTATGGCTACACCTTC. Its translation: CASSFGSRDGYGYTF.

The chain has TRBV5-1 and TRBJ2-1; D possibly corresponds to TRBD2 (8 bases). There are 16 residues in the CDR3. Germline assignment: CDR1 SGHRS and CDR2 YFSETQ. The V and J ends lost 1 base and 6 bases respectively, with 17 bases between them. This CDR3 reads CASSLRTSSGGNEQFF. In DNA form, the CDR3 reads TGCGCCAGCAGCTTGCGGACTAGCTCAGGGGGCAATGAGCAGTTCTTC.

This chain uses TRBV9 with TRBJ2-5; either TRBD1 or TRBD2 may fit D (5 bases each). V was trimmed by 0 bases and J by 7 bases, leaving 7 bases between them. The CDR3 runs to 12 residues. Germline lookup yields CDR1 SGDLS and CDR2 YYNGEE. The DNA of the CDR3 is TGTGCCAGCAGCGTAGGTGGGGGGACCCAGTACTTC. It encodes CASSVGGGTQYF.

J is TRBJ2-3 and V is TRBV9; D is ambiguous. Trimming removed 7 bases at V and 9 bases at J, with 15 bases between. The CDR3 is 12 amino acids. Germline assignment: CDR1 SGDLS and CDR2 YYNGEE. CDR3 DNA: TGTGCCAGCGGCTCCGAGTTACCGACGCAGTATTTT. It encodes CASGSELPTQYF.

This clone was found once. V gene TRBV18 combines with J gene TRBJ2-1, with D perhaps matching TRBD2 (5 bases). Germline CDR1 reads KGHSH; CDR2 reads LQKENI. V lost 6 bases and J lost 9, with 12 bases in between. The CDR3 is 12 residues long. The CDR3 bases are TGTGCCAGCTCGGGAGCTGCGGGTGAGCAGTTCTTC. It is translated as CASSGAAGEQFF. Complete variable domain (other parts from reference TRBV18 and TRBJ2-1): NAGVMQNPRHLVRRRGQEARLRCSPMKGHSHVYWYRQLPEEGLKFMVYLQKENIIDESGMPKERFSAEFPKEGPSILRIQQVVRGDSAAYFCASSGAAGEQFFGPGTRLTVL.

J is TRBJ2-6 and V is TRBV5-4; possibly TRBD1 or TRBD2 for D (5 bases each). The germline gives CDR1 SGHNT, CDR2 YYREEE (reference sequence). Trimming cost V 0 bases and J 4 bases, with 11 bases left between them. The CDR3 length is 16 residues. CDR3 region: CASSLGGAAGANVLTF. Here the CDR3 DNA reads TGTGCCAGCAGCTTGGGAGGGGCGGCAGGGGCCAACGTCCTGACTTTC. The whole variable domain, filled in from reference TRBV5-4 and TRBJ2-6, reads ETGVTQSPTHLIKTRGQQVTLRCSSQSGHNTVSWYQQALGQGPQFIFQYYREEENGRGNFPPRFSGLQFPNYSSELNVNALELDDSALYLCASSLGGAAGANVLTFGAGSRLTVL.

The rearrangement joins TRBV7-3 to TRBJ2-7; 8 bases match TRBD1. The ends lost 3 bases at V and 2 bases at J; junction bases unmatched: 0. The CDR3 loop spans 13 amino acids. CDR1 and CDR2 (germline): SGHTA, FQGTGA. The CDR3 spells CASSLTGAYEQYF. The CDR3 region has the DNA TGTGCCAGCAGCTTGACAGGGGCCTACGAGCAGTACTTC.